Below are 10 T cell receptor beta chains sequenced from a single sample in a study of blood T cell repertoires in COVID-19. The data were produced by immunoSEQ multiplex PCR, yet TCRdb's version contains in-frame clones alone and is incomplete. The table lists fewer than 35,000 clones, about 88% of them singletons, with 8% to 9% in the top ten. Material for sequencing was peripheral blood. Source of these receptors: a man aged 70-80 years with active or convalescent COVID-19.

The gene calls are TRBV11-2 and TRBJ2-1; D ambiguous. Germline values: CDR1 SGHAT, CDR2 FQNNGV. The CDR3 sequence is 11 residues long. Trimming shortened V by 6 bases and J by 8 bases, and 8 bases separated the two germline ends. CDR3 in DNA: TGTGCCAGCAGTGTAGCCTATGAGCAGTTCTTC. It specifies CASSVAYEQFF.

This clone appeared a single time. This chain links TRBV19 with TRBJ1-4; 9 bases match TRBD1. This CDR3 is 15 amino acids long. V shed 5 bases and J 7 bases; nucleotides not matched to a gene: 8. Germline lookup yields CDR1 LNHDA and CDR2 SQIVND (reference sequence). CDR3 nucleotide sequence: TGTGCCAGTAGTGCTTACCAGGGACAGGGTGAAAAACTGTTTTTT. This gives the protein CASSAYQGQGEKLFF. Drawing the rest from reference TRBV19 and TRBJ1-4, the complete variable domain is DGGITQSPKYLFRKEGQNVTLSCEQNLNHDAMYWYRQDPGQGLRLIYYSQIVNDFQKGDIAEGYSVSREKKESFPLTVTSAQKNPTAFYLCASSAYQGQGEKLFFGSGTQLSVL.

The chain links TRBV12-3 or TRBV12-4 to TRBJ1-2; 7 nucleotides match TRBD1. Losses at the gene ends were 6 bases for V and 14 bases for J; bases not matched to a gene: 9. CDR3 length: 11 residues. The CDR3 loop is CASSPGQARTF. The CDR3 DNA reads as TGTGCCAGCAGCCCCGGACAGGCTAGGACCTTC.

The V call is TRBV11-2, the J call TRBJ2-1; 14 bases line up with TRBD2. The junction had 2 bases not matched to a gene; V was cut back by 6 bases and J by 1 base. The V gene's germline CDR1 is SGHAT and CDR2 FQNNGV. The CDR3 sequence is 16 residues long. The CDR3 protein is CASRTSGGASYNEQFF. For the CDR3, the DNA is TGTGCCAGCAGGACTAGCGGGGGGGCGTCCTACAATGAGCAGTTCTTC.

This clone is a singleton in its sample. The gene calls are TRBV19 and TRBJ1-1; 9 bases fit TRBD1. The CDR3 contains 16 residues. Germline V gene sequence: CDR1 LNHDA, CDR2 SQIVND (reference sequence). With 4 bases clipped from V and 1 base from J, the junction kept 7 bases outside the gene matches. The CDR3 DNA follows: TGTGCCAGTAGTAAAAAGGGGACAGGGACGAACACTGAAGCTTTCTTT. Translated, it gives CASSKKGTGTNTEAFF. Full variable domain (rest looked up from reference TRBV19 and TRBJ1-1): DGGITQSPKYLFRKEGQNVTLSCEQNLNHDAMYWYRQDPGQGLRLIYYSQIVNDFQKGDIAEGYSVSREKKESFPLTVTSAQKNPTAFYLCASSKKGTGTNTEAFFGQGTRLTVV.

The rearrangement links TRBV7-9 to TRBJ2-7, with D hard to call. Trimming cost V 5 bases and J 4 bases, with 18 bases left between them. The CDR3 has 15 residues. Germline assignment: CDR1 SEHNR and CDR2 FQNEAQ (reference sequence). CDR3 loop: CASSPGGSPVYEQYF. In DNA form, the CDR3 reads TGTGCCAGCAGCCCTGGCGGCAGCCCTGTGTACGAGCAGTACTTC. Full variable domain (outside the CDR3, taken from reference TRBV7-9 and TRBJ2-7): DTGVSQNPRHKITKRGQNVTFRCDPISEHNRLYWYRQTLGQGPEFLTYFQNEAQLEKSRLLSDRFSAERPKGSFSTLEIQRTEQGDSAMYLCASSPGGSPVYEQYFGPGTRLTVT.

The chain uses TRBV11-2 and TRBJ2-2; 8 nucleotides align to TRBD2. V shed 3 bases and J 5 bases; nucleotides not matched to a gene: 5. CDR3 length equals 15 residues. The germline gives CDR1 SGHAT, CDR2 FQNNGV. CDR3 region: CASSLTSVETGELFF. CDR3 DNA: TGTGCCAGCAGCTTGACTAGCGTAGAGACCGGGGAGCTGTTTTTT.

CDR3 in amino acids: CASRGANTEAFF. The CDR3 coding sequence is TGTGCCAGTAGAGGGGCGAACACTGAAGCTTTCTTT. The genes are TRBV19 and TRBJ1-1, with D perhaps TRBD1 (5 bases). Germline V gene sequence: CDR1 LNHDA, CDR2 SQIVND (reference sequence). V was pared by 6 bases and J by 1 base, with 6 bases between. The CDR3 spans 12 residues.

The chain employs TRBV30 and TRBJ1-1; TRBD1 might be the D (5 bases). Germline values: CDR1 GTSNPN, CDR2 SVGIG (reference sequence). The CDR3 contains 13 residues. The V and J ends lost 3 bases and 5 bases respectively, with 13 bases between them. The CDR3 region has the DNA TGTGCCTGGAGGCAGGGTGAGTGGACTGAAGCTTTCTTT. Its protein product is CAWRQGEWTEAFF. Filled out from reference TRBV30 and TRBJ1-1, the complete variable domain reads SQTIHQWPATLVQPVGSPLSLECTVEGTSNPNLYWYRQAAGRGLQLLFYSVGIGQISSEVPQNLSASRPQDRQFILSSKKLLLSDSGFYLCAWRQGEWTEAFFGQGTRLTVV.

This rearrangement joins TRBV18 to TRBJ1-2; TRBD1 is a possible D gene (5 bases). Trimming pared 5 bases from V and 3 bases from J, leaving 10 bases between. Germline V CDR1 and CDR2: KGHSH, LQKENI. The CDR3 length is 13 residues. The CDR3 protein is CASSETVDYGYTF. The CDR3 nucleotides read TGTGCCAGCTCAGAGACAGTTGACTATGGCTACACCTTC.